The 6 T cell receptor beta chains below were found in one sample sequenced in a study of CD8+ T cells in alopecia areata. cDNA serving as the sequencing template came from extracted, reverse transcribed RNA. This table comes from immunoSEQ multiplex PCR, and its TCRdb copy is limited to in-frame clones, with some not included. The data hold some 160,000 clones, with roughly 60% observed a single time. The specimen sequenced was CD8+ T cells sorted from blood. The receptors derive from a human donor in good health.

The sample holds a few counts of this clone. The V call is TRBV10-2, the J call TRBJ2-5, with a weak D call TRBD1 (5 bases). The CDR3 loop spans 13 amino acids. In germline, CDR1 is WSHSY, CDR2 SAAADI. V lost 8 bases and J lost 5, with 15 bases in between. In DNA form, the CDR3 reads TGCGCCAGCGGGCAGGGTCCCGCGGAGACCCAGTACTTC. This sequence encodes CASGQGPAETQYF.

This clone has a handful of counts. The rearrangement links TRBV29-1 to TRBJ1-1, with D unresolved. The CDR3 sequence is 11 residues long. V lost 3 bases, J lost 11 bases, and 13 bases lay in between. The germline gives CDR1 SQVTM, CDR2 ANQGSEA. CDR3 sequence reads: CSVDHGRRAFF. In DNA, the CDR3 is TGCAGCGTTGATCATGGTAGGAGGGCTTTCTTT.

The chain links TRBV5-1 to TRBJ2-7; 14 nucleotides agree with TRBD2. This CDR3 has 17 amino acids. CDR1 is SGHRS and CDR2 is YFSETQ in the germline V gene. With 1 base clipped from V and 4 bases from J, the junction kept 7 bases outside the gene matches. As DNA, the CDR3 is TGCGCCAGCAGCTTGATGCCGGGACTAGCGGGAGTATACGAGCAGTACTTC. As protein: CASSLMPGLAGVYEQYF.

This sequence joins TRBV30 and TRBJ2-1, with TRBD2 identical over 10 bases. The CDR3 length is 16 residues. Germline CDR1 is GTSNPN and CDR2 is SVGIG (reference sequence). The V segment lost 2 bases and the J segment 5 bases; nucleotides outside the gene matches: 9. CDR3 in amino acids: CAWSRHLAGVHNEQFF. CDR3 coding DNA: TGTGCCTGGAGTAGACACCTAGCGGGAGTCCACAATGAGCAGTTCTTC.

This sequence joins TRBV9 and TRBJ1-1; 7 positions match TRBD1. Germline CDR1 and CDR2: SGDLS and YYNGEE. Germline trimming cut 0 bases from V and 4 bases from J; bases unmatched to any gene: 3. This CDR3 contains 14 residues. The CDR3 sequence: CASSVGSGGTEAFF. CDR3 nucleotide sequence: TGTGCCAGCAGCGTAGGCTCAGGGGGCACTGAAGCTTTCTTT.

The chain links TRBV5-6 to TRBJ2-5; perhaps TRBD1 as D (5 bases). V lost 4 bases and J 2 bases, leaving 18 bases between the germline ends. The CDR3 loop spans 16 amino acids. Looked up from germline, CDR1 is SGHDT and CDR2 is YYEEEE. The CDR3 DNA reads TGTGCCAGCAGCCCAAGGCCAGGGAAAACACAAGAGACCCAGTACTTC. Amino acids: CASSPRPGKTQETQYF. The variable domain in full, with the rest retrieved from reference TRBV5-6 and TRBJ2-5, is DAGVTQSPTHLIKTRGQQVTLRCSPKSGHDTVSWYQQALGQGPQFIFQYYEEEERQRGNFPDRFSGHQFPNYSSELNVNALLLGDSALYLCASSPRPGKTQETQYFGPGTRLLVL.